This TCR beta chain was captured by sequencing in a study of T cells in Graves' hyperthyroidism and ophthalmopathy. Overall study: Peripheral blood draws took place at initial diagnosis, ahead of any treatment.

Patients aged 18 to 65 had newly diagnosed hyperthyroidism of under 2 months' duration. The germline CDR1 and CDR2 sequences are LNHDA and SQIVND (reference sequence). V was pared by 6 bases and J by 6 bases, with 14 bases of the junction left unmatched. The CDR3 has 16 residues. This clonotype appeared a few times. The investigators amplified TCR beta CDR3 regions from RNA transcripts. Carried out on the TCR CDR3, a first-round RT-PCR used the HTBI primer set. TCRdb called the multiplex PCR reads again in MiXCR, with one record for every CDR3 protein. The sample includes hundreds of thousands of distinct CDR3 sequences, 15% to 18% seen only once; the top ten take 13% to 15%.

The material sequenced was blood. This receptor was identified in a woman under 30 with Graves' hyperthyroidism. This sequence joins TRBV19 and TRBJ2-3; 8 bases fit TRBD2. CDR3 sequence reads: CASRNTDSGGPDTQYF. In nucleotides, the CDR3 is TGTGCCAGTAGAAACACGGACTCGGGGGGGCCCGATACGCAGTATTTT.